This T cell receptor beta chain was identified in a study of shared clonotypes between healthy human individuals. CD8 cells regarded as naive lacked CD45RO, were positively chosen for CCR7, and omitted terminally differentiated effector memory CD45RA+ cells. The method was immunoSEQ multiplex PCR; TCRdb's version includes in-frame clones alone and lacks a portion of them. The table records about 600,000 clones, roughly 98% of them present only once. The ends were cut back, 7 bases at V and 2 bases at J, with 19 bases in the middle. Germline assignment: CDR1 MDHEN and CDR2 SYDVKM. The CDR3 spans 16 residues. This clone was picked up one time.

Sequencing was carried out using naive CD8+ T cells sorted from blood. The chain links TRBV28 to TRBJ2-3; no firm D call. The receptor was isolated from a man in his thirties or forties in good health. For the CDR3, the DNA is TGTGCCAGCATCGAAATGGGGTCCCTCAACACAGATACGCAGTATTTT. Translated, it gives CASIEMGSLNTDTQYF.